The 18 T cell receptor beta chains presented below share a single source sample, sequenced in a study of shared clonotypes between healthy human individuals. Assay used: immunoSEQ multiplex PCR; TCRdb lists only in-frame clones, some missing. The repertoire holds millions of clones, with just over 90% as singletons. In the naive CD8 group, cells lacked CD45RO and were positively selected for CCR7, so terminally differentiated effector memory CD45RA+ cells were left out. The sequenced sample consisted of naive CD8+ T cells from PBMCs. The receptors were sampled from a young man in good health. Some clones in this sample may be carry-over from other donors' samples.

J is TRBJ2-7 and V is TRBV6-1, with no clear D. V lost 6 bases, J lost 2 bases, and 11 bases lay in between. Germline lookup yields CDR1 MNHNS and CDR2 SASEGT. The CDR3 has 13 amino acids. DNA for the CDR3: TGTGCCAGCAGGCCTTCTAACGCCTACGAGCAGTACTTC. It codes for CASRPSNAYEQYF.

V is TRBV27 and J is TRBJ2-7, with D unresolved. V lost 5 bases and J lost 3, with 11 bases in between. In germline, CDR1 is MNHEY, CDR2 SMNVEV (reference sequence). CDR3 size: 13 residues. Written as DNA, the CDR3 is TGTGCCAGCAGTCTACTTCGAAACTACGAGCAGTACTTC. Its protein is CASSLLRNYEQYF.

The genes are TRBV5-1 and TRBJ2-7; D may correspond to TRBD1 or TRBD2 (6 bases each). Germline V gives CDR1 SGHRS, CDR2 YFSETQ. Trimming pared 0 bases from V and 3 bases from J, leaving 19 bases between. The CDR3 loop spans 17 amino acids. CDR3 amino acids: CASSLVGGGTTHYEQYF. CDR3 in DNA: TGCGCCAGCAGCTTGGTGGGTGGCGGGACAACACACTACGAGCAGTACTTC.

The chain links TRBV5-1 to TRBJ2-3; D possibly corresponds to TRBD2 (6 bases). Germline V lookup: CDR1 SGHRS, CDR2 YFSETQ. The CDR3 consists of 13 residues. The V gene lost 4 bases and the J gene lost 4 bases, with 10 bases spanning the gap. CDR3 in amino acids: CASSRELADTQYF. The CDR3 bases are TGCGCCAGCAGCCGGGAGTTAGCAGATACGCAGTATTTT.

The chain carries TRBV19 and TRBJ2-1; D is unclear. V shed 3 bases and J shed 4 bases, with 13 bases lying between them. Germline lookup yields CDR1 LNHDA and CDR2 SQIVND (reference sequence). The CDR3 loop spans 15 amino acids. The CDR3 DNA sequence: TGTGCCAGTAGTATTAACCTCGGTAGTTACAATGAGCAGTTCTTC. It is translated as CASSINLGSYNEQFF. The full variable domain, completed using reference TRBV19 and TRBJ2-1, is DGGITQSPKYLFRKEGQNVTLSCEQNLNHDAMYWYRQDPGQGLRLIYYSQIVNDFQKGDIAEGYSVSREKKESFPLTVTSAQKNPTAFYLCASSINLGSYNEQFFGPGTRLTVL.

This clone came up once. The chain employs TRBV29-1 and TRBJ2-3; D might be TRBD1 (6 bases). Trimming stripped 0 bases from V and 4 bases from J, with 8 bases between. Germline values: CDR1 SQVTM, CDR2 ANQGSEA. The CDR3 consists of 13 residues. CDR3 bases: TGCAGCGTTGAAGAAGGGGGTGCAGATACGCAGTATTTT. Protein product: CSVEEGGADTQYF.

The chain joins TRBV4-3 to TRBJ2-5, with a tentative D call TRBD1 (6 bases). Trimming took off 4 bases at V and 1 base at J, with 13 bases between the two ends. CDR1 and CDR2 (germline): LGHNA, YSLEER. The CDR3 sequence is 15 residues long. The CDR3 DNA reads TGCGCCAGCAGCCGATGGGACATCTCCCAAGAGACCCAGTACTTC. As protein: CASSRWDISQETQYF.

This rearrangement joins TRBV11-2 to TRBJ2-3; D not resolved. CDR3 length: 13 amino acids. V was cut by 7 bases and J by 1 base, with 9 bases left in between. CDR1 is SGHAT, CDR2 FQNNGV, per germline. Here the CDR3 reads CASNFGGTDTQYF. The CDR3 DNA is TGTGCCAGCAACTTTGGGGGCACAGATACGCAGTATTTT.

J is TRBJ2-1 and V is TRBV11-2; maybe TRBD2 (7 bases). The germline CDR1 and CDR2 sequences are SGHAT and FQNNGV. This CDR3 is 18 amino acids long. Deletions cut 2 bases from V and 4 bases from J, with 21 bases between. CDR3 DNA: TGTGCCAGCAGCTTATCGAGGGGGGGCCTAGCCAAATACAATGAGCAGTTCTTC. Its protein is CASSLSRGGLAKYNEQFF.

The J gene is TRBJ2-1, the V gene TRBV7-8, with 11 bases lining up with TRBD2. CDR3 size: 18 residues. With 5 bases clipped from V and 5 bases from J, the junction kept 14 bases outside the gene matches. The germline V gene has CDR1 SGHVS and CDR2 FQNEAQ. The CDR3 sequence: CASSLTLAGGSSDNEQFF. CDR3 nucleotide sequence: TGTGCCAGCAGCCTTACCCTAGCGGGAGGATCGTCGGACAATGAGCAGTTCTTC.

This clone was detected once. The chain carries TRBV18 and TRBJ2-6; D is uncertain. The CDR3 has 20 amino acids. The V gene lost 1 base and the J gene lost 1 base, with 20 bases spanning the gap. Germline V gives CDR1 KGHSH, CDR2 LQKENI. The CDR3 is CASSPRLSPPQLSGANVLTF. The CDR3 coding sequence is TGTGCCAGCTCACCACGTTTATCCCCCCCCCAGTTATCTGGGGCCAACGTCCTGACTTTC. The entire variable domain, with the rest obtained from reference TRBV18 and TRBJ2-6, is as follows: NAGVMQNPRHLVRRRGQEARLRCSPMKGHSHVYWYRQLPEEGLKFMVYLQKENIIDESGMPKERFSAEFPKEGPSILRIQQVVRGDSAAYFCASSPRLSPPQLSGANVLTFGAGSRLTVL.

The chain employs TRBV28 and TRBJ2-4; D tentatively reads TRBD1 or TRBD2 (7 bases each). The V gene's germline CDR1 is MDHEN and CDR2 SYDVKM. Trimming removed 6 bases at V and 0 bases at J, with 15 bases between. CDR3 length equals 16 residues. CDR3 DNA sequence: TGTGCCAGCAGCCAGGGGGGGTTTATAGCCAAAAACATTCAGTACTTC. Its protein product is CASSQGGFIAKNIQYF.

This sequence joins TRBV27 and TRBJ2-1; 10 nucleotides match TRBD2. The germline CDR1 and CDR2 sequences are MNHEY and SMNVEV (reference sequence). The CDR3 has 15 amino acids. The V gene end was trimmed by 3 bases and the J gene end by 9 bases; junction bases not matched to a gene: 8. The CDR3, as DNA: TGTGCCAGCAGTTTTGGGACTAGCGCGAAGACTGAGCAGTTCTTC. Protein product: CASSFGTSAKTEQFF.

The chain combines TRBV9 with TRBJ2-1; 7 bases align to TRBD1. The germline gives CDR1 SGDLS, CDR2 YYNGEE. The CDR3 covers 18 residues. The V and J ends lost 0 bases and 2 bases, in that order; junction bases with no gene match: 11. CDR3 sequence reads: CASSVEAASGQPYNEQFF. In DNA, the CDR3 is TGTGCCAGCAGCGTAGAGGCCGCCTCGGGACAGCCCTACAATGAGCAGTTCTTC.

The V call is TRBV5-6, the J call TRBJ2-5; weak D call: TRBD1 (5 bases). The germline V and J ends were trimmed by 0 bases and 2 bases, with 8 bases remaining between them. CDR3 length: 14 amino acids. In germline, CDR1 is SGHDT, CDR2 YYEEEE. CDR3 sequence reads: CASSLVTEQETQYF. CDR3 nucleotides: TGTGCCAGCAGCTTGGTGACAGAGCAAGAGACCCAGTACTTC.

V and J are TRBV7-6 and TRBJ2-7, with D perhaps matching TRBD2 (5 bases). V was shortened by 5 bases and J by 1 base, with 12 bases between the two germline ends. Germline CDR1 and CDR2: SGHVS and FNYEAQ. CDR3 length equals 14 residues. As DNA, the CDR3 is TGTGCCAGCAGCGTAAGGACTGAGTCCTACGAGCAGTACTTC. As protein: CASSVRTESYEQYF. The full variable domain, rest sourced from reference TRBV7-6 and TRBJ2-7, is GAGVSQSPRYKVTKRGQDVALRCDPISGHVSLYWYRQALGQGPEFLTYFNYEAQQDKSGLPNDRFSAERPEGSISTLTIQRTEQRDSAMYRCASSVRTESYEQYFGPGTRLTVT.

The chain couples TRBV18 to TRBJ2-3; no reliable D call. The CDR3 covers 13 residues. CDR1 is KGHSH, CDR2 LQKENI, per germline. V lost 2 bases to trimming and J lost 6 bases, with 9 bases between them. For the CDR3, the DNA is TGTGCCAGCTCACCATCCGGGTGGGATACGCAGTATTTT. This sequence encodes CASSPSGWDTQYF.

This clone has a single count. The CDR3 here is CASSPPGSSTGELFF. The CDR3 region has the DNA TGTGCCAGCAGCCCCCCGGGATCATCCACCGGGGAGCTGTTTTTT. The chain combines TRBV7-9 with TRBJ2-2, with D perhaps TRBD2 (5 bases). V was shortened by 5 bases and J by 4 bases, with 14 bases between the two germline ends. This CDR3 has 15 amino acids. The V gene's germline CDR1 is SEHNR and CDR2 FQNEAQ (reference sequence).